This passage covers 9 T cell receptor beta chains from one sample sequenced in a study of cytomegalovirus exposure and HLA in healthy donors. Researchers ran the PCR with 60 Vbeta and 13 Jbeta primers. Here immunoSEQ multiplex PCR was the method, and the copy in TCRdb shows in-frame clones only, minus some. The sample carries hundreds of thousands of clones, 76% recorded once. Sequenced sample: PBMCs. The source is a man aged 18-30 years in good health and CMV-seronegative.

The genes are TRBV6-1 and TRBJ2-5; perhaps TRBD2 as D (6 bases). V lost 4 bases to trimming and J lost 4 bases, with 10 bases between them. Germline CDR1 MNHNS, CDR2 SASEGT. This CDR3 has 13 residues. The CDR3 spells CASSAGGVETQYF. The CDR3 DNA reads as TGTGCCAGCAGTGCCGGGGGAGTAGAGACCCAGTACTTC.

The CDR3 sequence: CASSLLEDRNGYTF. CDR3 nucleotides: TGTGCCAGCAGTCTCCTCGAGGACAGAAATGGCTACACCTTC. The gene calls are TRBV28 and TRBJ1-2; D perhaps matches TRBD1 (6 bases). The V and J ends lost 5 bases and 6 bases respectively, with 16 bases between them. Germline V gives CDR1 MDHEN, CDR2 SYDVKM. This CDR3 is built from 14 residues.

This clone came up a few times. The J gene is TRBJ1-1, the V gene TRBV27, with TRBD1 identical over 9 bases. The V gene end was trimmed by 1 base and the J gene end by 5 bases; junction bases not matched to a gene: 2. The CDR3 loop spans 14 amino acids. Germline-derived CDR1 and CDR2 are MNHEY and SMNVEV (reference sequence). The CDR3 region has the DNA TGTGCCAGCAGTTTATTACAGGGGGCAACTGAAGCTTTCTTT. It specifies CASSLLQGATEAFF.

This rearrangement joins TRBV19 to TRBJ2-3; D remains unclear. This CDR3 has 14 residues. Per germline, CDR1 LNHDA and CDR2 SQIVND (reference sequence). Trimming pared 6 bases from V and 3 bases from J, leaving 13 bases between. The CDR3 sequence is CASRRDFATDTQYF. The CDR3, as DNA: TGTGCCAGTAGGCGCGATTTTGCTACAGATACGCAGTATTTT.

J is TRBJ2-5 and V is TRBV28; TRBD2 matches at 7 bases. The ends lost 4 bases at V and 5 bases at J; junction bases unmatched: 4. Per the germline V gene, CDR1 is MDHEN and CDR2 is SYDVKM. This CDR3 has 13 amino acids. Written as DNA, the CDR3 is TGTGCCAGCAGTTCACCCGGGGGGGAGACCCAGTACTTC. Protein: CASSSPGGETQYF.

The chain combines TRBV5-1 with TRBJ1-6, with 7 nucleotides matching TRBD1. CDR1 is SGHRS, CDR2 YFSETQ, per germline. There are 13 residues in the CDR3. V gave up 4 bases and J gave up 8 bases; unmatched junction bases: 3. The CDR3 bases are TGCGCCAGCAGCAGAACAGGGGATTCACCCCTCCACTTT. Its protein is CASSRTGDSPLHF.

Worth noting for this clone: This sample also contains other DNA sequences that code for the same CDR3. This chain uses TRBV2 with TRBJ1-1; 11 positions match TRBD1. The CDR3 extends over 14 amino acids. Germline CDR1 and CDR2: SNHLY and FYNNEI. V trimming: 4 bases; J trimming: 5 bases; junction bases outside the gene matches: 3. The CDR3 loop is CASSGDRGRTEAFF. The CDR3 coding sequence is TGTGCCAGCAGTGGGGACAGGGGGAGGACTGAAGCTTTCTTT.

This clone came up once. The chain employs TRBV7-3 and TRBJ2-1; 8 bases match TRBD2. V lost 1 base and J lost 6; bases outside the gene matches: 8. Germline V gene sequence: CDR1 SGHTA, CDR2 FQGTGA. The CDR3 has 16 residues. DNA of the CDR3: TGTGCCAGCAGCTTAAATGTTCTAGCGGGCTTCAATGAGCAGTTCTTC. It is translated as CASSLNVLAGFNEQFF.

The CDR3 nucleotides are TGTGCCAGCAGCGACTATACTGTTAGTTCAGGCTATGGCTACACCTTC. Encoded protein: CASSDYTVSSGYGYTF. The chain joins TRBV25-1 to TRBJ1-2; D call uncertain. V was pared by 6 bases and J by 4 bases, with 21 bases between. The CDR3 length is 16 residues. CDR1 MGHDK and CDR2 SYGVNS come from the germline V gene.